The next 15 T cell receptor beta chains were all read from a single sample in a study of T cells after posttransplantation cyclophosphamide. Sequencing used immunoSEQ multiplex PCR; TCRdb keeps in-frame clones, though not all of them. This sample carries 40,000 to 55,000 clones and no singletons, and roughly 2.4% goes to the top ten. Sample: PBMCs. The receptors were sampled from a man aged 40-49 years in good health, CMV-negative, and a related stem cell transplant donor.

The table lists this clone with many counts. The chain recombines TRBV27 with TRBJ1-5, with D uncertain. This CDR3 comprises 13 residues. Germline CDR1 and CDR2: MNHEY and SMNVEV (reference sequence). V gave up 9 bases and J gave up 2 bases, with 11 bases separating them. CDR3 loop: CASAEVRNQPQHF. The CDR3 nucleotides read TGTGCCAGTGCAGAGGTGCGCAATCAGCCCCAGCATTTT.

Ten or more counts support this clone. The CDR3: CASSPSSGRVHEQFF. DNA of the CDR3: TGTGCCAGCAGCCCTTCTAGCGGGAGGGTACATGAGCAGTTCTTC. This sequence joins TRBV7-2 and TRBJ2-1, with 12 bases matching TRBD2. Germline V gene lookup returns CDR1 SGHTA and CDR2 FQGNSA. Trimming cost V 5 bases and J 8 bases; bases outside gene matches: 7. The CDR3 spans 15 residues.

This clone was picked up many times. The V call is TRBV28, the J call TRBJ2-1, with 9 nucleotides matching TRBD2. V was pared by 3 bases and J by 0 bases, with 9 bases of the junction left unmatched. The CDR3 is 18 amino acids. Germline CDR1 MDHEN, CDR2 SYDVKM. CDR3: CASSFPAGGGSSYNEQFF. For the CDR3, the DNA is TGTGCCAGCAGTTTTCCAGCGGGAGGTGGAAGCTCCTACAATGAGCAGTTCTTC.

This clone came up many times. The chain joins TRBV27 to TRBJ2-7; D gene ambiguous. The CDR3 contains 13 residues. V lost 4 bases to trimming and J lost 0 bases, with 7 bases between them. Per the germline V gene, CDR1 is MNHEY and CDR2 is SMNVEV (reference sequence). This CDR3 is CASSWSVSYEQYF. CDR3 coding DNA: TGTGCCAGCAGTTGGTCAGTCTCCTACGAGCAGTACTTC.

The rearrangement links TRBV4-2 to TRBJ1-6, with D perhaps TRBD1 (6 bases). There are 18 residues in the CDR3. Germline V gives CDR1 LGHNA, CDR2 YNFKEQ. Between the trimmed V and J ends, which lost 1 base and 9 bases, there was a span of 22 bases. DNA for the CDR3: TGTGCCAGCAGCCAAGGAGAGGGGGACCTAATTGGGTTTTCACCCCTCCACTTT. This encodes CASSQGEGDLIGFSPLHF.

This clone has at least ten counts. The chain links TRBV7-3 to TRBJ2-7; D perhaps matches TRBD2 (7 bases). The germline V and J ends were trimmed by 3 bases and 7 bases, with 13 bases remaining between them. The CDR3 totals 13 residues. The germline CDR1 and CDR2 sequences are SGHTA and FQGTGA. Here the CDR3 DNA reads TGTGCCAGCAGCTTCGCCGGGGGGCGGGAGCAGTACTTC. This translates into CASSFAGGREQYF.

This clone was recorded at least ten times. The chain is built from TRBV27 and TRBJ2-5, with D possibly matching TRBD1 (6 bases). The V and J ends lost 6 bases and 5 bases respectively, with 10 bases between them. Germline-derived CDR1 and CDR2 are MNHEY and SMNVEV (reference sequence). This CDR3 is built from 12 residues. The CDR3, as DNA: TGTGCCAGCAGGAGGGGGTCCGAGACCCAGTACTTC. Its translation: CASRRGSETQYF.

This clone has a count of ten or more. The chain uses TRBV6-1 and TRBJ1-1, with a tentative D call TRBD1 (5 bases). Germline V gene data show CDR1 as MNHNS and CDR2 as SASEGT. Deletions cut 2 bases from V and 0 bases from J, with 13 bases between. The CDR3 totals 16 residues. CDR3: CASSELLGAVNTEAFF. The DNA of the CDR3 is TGTGCCAGCAGTGAACTTCTTGGGGCGGTGAACACTGAAGCTTTCTTT.

At least ten counts were recorded for this clone. The gene calls are TRBV4-1 and TRBJ2-2; D may be TRBD1 (6 bases). Germline V gene lookup returns CDR1 MGHRA and CDR2 YSYEKL. With 0 bases removed from V and 5 bases from J, the gap between germline ends came to 16 bases. The CDR3 is 17 amino acids. The CDR3 reads CASSQDPGTIFTGELFF. Written as DNA, the CDR3 is TGCGCCAGCAGCCAAGATCCTGGGACAATCTTTACCGGGGAGCTGTTTTTT.

This clone was counted many times. The rearrangement joins TRBV6-5 to TRBJ1-1, with no clear D. V lost 4 bases to trimming and J lost 0 bases, with 9 bases between them. Germline CDR1 reads MNHEY; CDR2 reads SVGAGI. CDR3 length: 14 residues. The CDR3, as DNA: TGTGCCAGCAGTTTTGCAGTCATGAACACTGAAGCTTTCTTT. Encoded protein: CASSFAVMNTEAFF.

The sample holds a few counts of this clone. The chain has TRBV11-3 and TRBJ2-2; 11 bases line up with TRBD2. Unmatched junction bases numbered 3, after V lost 3 bases and J lost 3 bases. CDR3 length: 16 amino acids. The germline gives CDR1 SGHNT, CDR2 YENEEA. The CDR3 sequence is CASSLLTSGDTGELFF. The CDR3 DNA is TGTGCCAGCAGCTTGCTGACTAGCGGGGACACCGGGGAGCTGTTTTTT.

This clone was recorded at least ten times. The chain is built from TRBV30 and TRBJ1-2; D gene uncertain. The ends were cut back, 1 base at V and 5 bases at J, with 17 bases in the middle. This CDR3 comprises 15 residues. Germline V gene lookup returns CDR1 GTSNPN and CDR2 SVGIG (reference sequence). The chain's CDR3 is CAWSAIGRVGYGYTF. In DNA, the CDR3 is TGTGCCTGGAGTGCTATTGGGAGGGTTGGATATGGCTACACCTTC.

This clone was recorded at least ten times. This chain uses TRBV18 with TRBJ1-1; perhaps TRBD1 as D (6 bases). The germline V gene has CDR1 KGHSH and CDR2 LQKENI. The CDR3 loop spans 15 amino acids. V lost 1 base and J 0 bases, leaving 9 bases between the germline ends. The CDR3, as DNA: TGTGCCAGCTCACCACTGGGGGGGCTGAACACTGAAGCTTTCTTT. This sequence encodes CASSPLGGLNTEAFF. Based on the CDR3 plus reference TRBV18 and TRBJ1-1, the full variable domain is NAGVMQNPRHLVRRRGQEARLRCSPMKGHSHVYWYRQLPEEGLKFMVYLQKENIIDESGMPKERFSAEFPKEGPSILRIQQVVRGDSAAYFCASSPLGGLNTEAFFGQGTRLTVV.

The table lists this clone with many counts. This chain uses TRBV6-5 with TRBJ2-1; D is possibly TRBD1 (5 bases). The CDR3 totals 12 residues. Germline V CDR1 and CDR2: MNHEY, SVGAGI. V gave up 5 bases and J gave up 7 bases, with 9 bases separating them. The CDR3 sequence is CASSQDMNEQFF. DNA of the CDR3: TGTGCCAGCAGTCAGGACATGAATGAGCAGTTCTTC.

This clone was detected many times. The gene calls are TRBV28 and TRBJ2-7; 11 nucleotides agree with TRBD1. V shed 5 bases and J 3 bases; nucleotides not matched to a gene: 3. The CDR3 covers 14 residues. Germline V CDR1 and CDR2: MDHEN, SYDVKM. Written as DNA, the CDR3 is TGTGCCAGCAGTGTAGGGACAGGGGGCTACGAGCAGTACTTC. It codes for CASSVGTGGYEQYF. Supplemented by reference TRBV28 and TRBJ2-7, the full variable domain reads DVKVTQSSRYLVKRTGEKVFLECVQDMDHENMFWYRQDPGLGLRLIYFSYDVKMKEKGDIPEGYSVSREKKERFSLILESASTNQTSMYLCASSVGTGGYEQYFGPGTRLTVT.